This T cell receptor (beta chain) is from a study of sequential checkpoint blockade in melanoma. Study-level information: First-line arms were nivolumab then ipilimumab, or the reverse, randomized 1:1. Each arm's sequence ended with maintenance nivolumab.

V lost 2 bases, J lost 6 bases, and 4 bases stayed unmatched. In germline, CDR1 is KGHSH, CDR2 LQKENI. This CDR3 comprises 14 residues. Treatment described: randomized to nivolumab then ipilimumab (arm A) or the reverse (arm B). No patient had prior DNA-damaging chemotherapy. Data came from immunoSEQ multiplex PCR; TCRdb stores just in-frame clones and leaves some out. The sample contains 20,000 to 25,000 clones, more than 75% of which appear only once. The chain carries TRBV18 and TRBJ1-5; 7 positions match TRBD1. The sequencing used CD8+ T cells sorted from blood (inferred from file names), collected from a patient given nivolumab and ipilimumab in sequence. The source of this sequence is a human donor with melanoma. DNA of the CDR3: TGTGCCAGCTCACCATCGACAGGGTTTCAGCCCCAGCATTTT. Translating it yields CASSPSTGFQPQHF.